The next 2 T cell receptor beta chains were all read from a single sample in a study of cytomegalovirus exposure and HLA in healthy donors. Primers for the PCR totalled 60 Vbeta and 13 Jbeta. Produced via immunoSEQ multiplex PCR; TCRdb's table is partial and in-frame only. Seen here are some 180,000 clones, around 76% observed once, and the top ten hold approximately 1.4%. Sequencing was done on a sample of PBMCs. These TCRs come from a man aged 35-49 years in good health and CMV-seronegative.

The chain couples TRBV4-2 to TRBJ2-6, with D tentatively TRBD2 (5 bases). V lost 1 base to trimming and J lost 0 bases, with 7 bases between them. Germline V lookup: CDR1 LGHNA, CDR2 YNFKEQ. The CDR3 covers 16 residues. The CDR3 sequence is CASSQVRVSGANVLTF. For the CDR3, the DNA is TGTGCCAGCAGCCAAGTGAGGGTCTCTGGGGCCAACGTCCTGACTTTC.

This clone was observed once. This chain links TRBV9 with TRBJ1-1, with 8 bases fitting TRBD1. The CDR3 is 14 amino acids. Germline lookup yields CDR1 SGDLS and CDR2 YYNGEE. Losses at the gene ends were 4 bases for V and 4 bases for J; bases not matched to a gene: 6. CDR3 amino acids: CASSPRQGITEAFF. The CDR3 DNA is TGTGCCAGCAGCCCACGACAGGGGATCACTGAAGCTTTCTTT.